Presented here are 11 T cell receptor beta chains from one specimen sequenced in a study of T cell responses to AZD1222 COVID-19 vaccine. Clones were read by immunoSEQ multiplex PCR, and TCRdb kept only the in-frame ones, dropping some. The sample shows roughly 150,000 clones, 85% to 90% of them seen only once. The source material was peripheral blood, sampled 28 days after the second AZD1222 dose. The source is an adult who received the AZD1222 COVID-19 vaccine.

The V and J genes are TRBV4-2 and TRBJ1-5; the D is unclear. V lost 2 bases and J 3 bases, leaving 8 bases between the germline ends. The germline gives CDR1 LGHNA, CDR2 YNFKEQ. The CDR3 totals 14 residues. CDR3: CASSQTQPNQPQHF. The CDR3 DNA sequence: TGTGCCAGCAGCCAAACACAGCCCAATCAGCCCCAGCATTTT.

The rearrangement links TRBV28 to TRBJ2-3, with D unclear. Germline V CDR1 and CDR2: MDHEN, SYDVKM. This CDR3 has 14 residues. V dropped 7 bases and J dropped 5 bases, with 16 bases sitting between them. The CDR3 DNA is TGTGCCAGCAATCAAGGGCTTAAACTAGATACGCAGTATTTT. Amino acids: CASNQGLKLDTQYF.

V usage is TRBV7-3 and J usage is TRBJ2-5; 8 bases agree with TRBD1. Germline V gene sequence: CDR1 SGHTA, CDR2 FQGTGA. CDR3 length equals 15 residues. With 4 bases clipped from V and 4 bases from J, the junction kept 8 bases outside the gene matches. The CDR3 DNA reads TGTGCCAGCAGCTACCTCAGGGGGCCTGGAGAGACCCAGTACTTC. Residues: CASSYLRGPGETQYF.

J is TRBJ2-7 and V is TRBV6-6; D is perhaps TRBD1 (6 bases). Germline V lookup: CDR1 MNHNY, CDR2 SVGAGI (reference sequence). V lost 6 bases, J lost 3 bases, and 9 bases lay in between. This CDR3 is built from 12 residues. Here the CDR3 DNA reads TGTGCCAGCAGAGGGACAAGCTACGAGCAGTACTTC. It codes for CASRGTSYEQYF.

The chain links TRBV7-9 to TRBJ1-3, with D uncertain. CDR1 and CDR2 from the germline V gene are SEHNR and FQNEAQ (reference sequence). The length of the CDR3 is 17 residues. Deletions cut 5 bases from V and 0 bases from J, with 17 bases between. CDR3 nucleotides: TGTGCCAGCAGCCAAACATGGACGGAAAGCTCTGGAAACACCATATATTTT. The encoded protein is CASSQTWTESSGNTIYF.

J is TRBJ2-4 and V is TRBV10-3; TRBD2 is a possible D gene (7 bases). Germline CDR1 reads ENHRY; CDR2 reads SYGVKD. CDR3 length: 15 residues. V lost 11 bases, J lost 3 bases, and 20 bases lay in between. The CDR3 here is CASQPGGASKNIQYF. The DNA of the CDR3 is TGTGCCTCCCAACCGGGGGGCGCGAGCAAAAACATTCAGTACTTC.

The V gene is TRBV6-5, the J gene TRBJ2-1; no firm D call. Looked up from germline, CDR1 is MNHEY and CDR2 is SVGAGI. The CDR3 extends over 11 amino acids. The ends were cut back, 7 bases at V and 10 bases at J, with 11 bases in the middle. CDR3 sequence reads: CASNNRYEQFF. CDR3 sequence (DNA): TGTGCCAGCAATAATCGGTACGAGCAGTTCTTC.

The V and J genes are TRBV19 and TRBJ1-6; 10 bases line up with TRBD1. The J segment lost 7 bases and the V segment lost 9 bases, leaving 3 bases of the junction unmatched. The CDR3 is 13 amino acids. From germline, CDR1 is LNHDA and CDR2 SQIVND (reference sequence). The DNA of the CDR3 is TGTGCCAGCAAGGGACAGGGGAATTCACCCCTCCACTTT. Translation gives CASKGQGNSPLHF.

The chain recombines TRBV28 with TRBJ2-3, with D uncertain. Deletions cut 4 bases from V and 6 bases from J, with 11 bases between. The CDR3 sequence is 13 residues long. Germline loops: CDR1 MDHEN, CDR2 SYDVKM. The CDR3 sequence: CASSSPGLDTQYF. CDR3 in DNA: TGTGCCAGCAGTTCACCTGGGCTCGATACGCAGTATTTT.

The chain couples TRBV28 to TRBJ1-1, with D unresolved. Trimming pared 7 bases from V and 2 bases from J, leaving 5 bases between. Germline values: CDR1 MDHEN, CDR2 SYDVKM. This CDR3 has 11 residues. CDR3 amino acids: CASNGNTEAFF. The CDR3 nucleotides read TGTGCCAGCAATGGAAACACTGAAGCTTTCTTT. Based on the CDR3 plus reference TRBV28 and TRBJ1-1, the full variable domain is DVKVTQSSRYLVKRTGEKVFLECVQDMDHENMFWYRQDPGLGLRLIYFSYDVKMKEKGDIPEGYSVSREKKERFSLILESASTNQTSMYLCASNGNTEAFFGQGTRLTVV.

The genes are TRBV19 and TRBJ1-2, with 9 bases aligning to TRBD1. Germline values: CDR1 LNHDA, CDR2 SQIVND (reference sequence). The CDR3 contains 17 residues. Trimming removed 4 bases from V and 2 bases from J; junction bases left unmatched: 11. This CDR3 is CASSNPGTGRTNYGYTF. CDR3 bases: TGTGCCAGTAGTAACCCCGGGACAGGGAGGACCAACTATGGCTACACCTTC.